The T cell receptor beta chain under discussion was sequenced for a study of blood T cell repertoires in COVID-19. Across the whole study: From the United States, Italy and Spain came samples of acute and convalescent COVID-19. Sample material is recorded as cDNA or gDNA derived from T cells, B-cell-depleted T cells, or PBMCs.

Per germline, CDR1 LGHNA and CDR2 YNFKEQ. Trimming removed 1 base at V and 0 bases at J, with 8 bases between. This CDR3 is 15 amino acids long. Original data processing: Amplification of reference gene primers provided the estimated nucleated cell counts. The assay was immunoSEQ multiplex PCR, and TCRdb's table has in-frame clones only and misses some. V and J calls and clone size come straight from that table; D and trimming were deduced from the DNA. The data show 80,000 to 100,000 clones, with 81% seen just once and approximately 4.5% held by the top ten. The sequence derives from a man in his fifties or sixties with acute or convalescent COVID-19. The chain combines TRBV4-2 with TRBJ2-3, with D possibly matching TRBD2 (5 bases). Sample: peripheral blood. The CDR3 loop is CASSQARVSTDTQYF. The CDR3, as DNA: TGTGCCAGCAGCCAAGCGCGGGTTAGCACAGATACGCAGTATTTT.